This TCR beta chain comes out of a study of blood T cell repertoires in COVID-19. Study-wide context: Samples representing acute and convalescent COVID-19 were sourced from the United States, Italy and Spain. Nucleic acid was either cDNA or gDNA, and it came from T cells, B-cell-depleted T cells, or PBMCs.

Germline values: CDR1 SEHNR, CDR2 FQNEAQ (reference sequence). The junction had 3 bases not matched to a gene; V was cut back by 3 bases and J by 2 bases. The CDR3 loop spans 16 amino acids. In the original processing: From reference gene primer amplification, estimates of nucleated cell counts were derived. Sequencing was performed with immunoSEQ multiplex PCR; in TCRdb, only in-frame clones are kept and a portion is missing. V, J and clone size were drawn from that table, and D and trimming were deduced from the DNA. The sample holds 380,000 or so clones, roughly 77% seen once. The V call is TRBV7-9, the J call TRBJ1-5, with 11 nucleotides matching TRBD1. The specimen sequenced was peripheral blood. This clonotype was sampled from a human donor with acute or convalescent COVID-19. The donor label of this sample is uncertain. CDR3: CASSFGQGAGNQPQHF. As DNA, the CDR3 is TGTGCCAGCAGCTTTGGACAGGGGGCGGGCAATCAGCCCCAGCATTTT.